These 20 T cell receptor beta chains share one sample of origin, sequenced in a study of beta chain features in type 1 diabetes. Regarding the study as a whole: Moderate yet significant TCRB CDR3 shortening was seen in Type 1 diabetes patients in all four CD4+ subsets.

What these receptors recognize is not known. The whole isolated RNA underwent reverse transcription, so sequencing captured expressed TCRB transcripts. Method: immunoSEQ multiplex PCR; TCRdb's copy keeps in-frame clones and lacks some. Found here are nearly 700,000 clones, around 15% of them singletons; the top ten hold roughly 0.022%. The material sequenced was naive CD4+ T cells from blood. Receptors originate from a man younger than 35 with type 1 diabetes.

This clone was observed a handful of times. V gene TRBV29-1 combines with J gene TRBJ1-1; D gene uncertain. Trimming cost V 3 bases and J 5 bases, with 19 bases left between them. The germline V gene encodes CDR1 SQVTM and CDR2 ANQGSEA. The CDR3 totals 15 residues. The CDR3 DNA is TGCAGCGTTGATTCTAATCTACCTGTGGGAACTGAAGCTTTCTTT. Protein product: CSVDSNLPVGTEAFF.

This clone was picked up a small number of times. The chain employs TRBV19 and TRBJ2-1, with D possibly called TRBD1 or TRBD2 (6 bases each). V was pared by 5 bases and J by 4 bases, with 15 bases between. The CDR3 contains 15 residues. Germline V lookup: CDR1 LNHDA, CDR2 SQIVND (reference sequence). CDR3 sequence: CASSPWRDTYNEQFF. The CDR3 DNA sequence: TGTGCCAGTAGTCCTTGGCGGGACACTTACAATGAGCAGTTCTTC.

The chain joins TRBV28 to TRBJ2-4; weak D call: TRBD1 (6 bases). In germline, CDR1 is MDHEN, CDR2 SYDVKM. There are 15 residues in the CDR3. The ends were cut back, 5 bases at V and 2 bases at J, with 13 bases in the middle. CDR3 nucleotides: TGTGCCAGCAGTCCACTTCAGGGGCCCAAAAACATTCAGTACTTC. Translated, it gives CASSPLQGPKNIQYF.

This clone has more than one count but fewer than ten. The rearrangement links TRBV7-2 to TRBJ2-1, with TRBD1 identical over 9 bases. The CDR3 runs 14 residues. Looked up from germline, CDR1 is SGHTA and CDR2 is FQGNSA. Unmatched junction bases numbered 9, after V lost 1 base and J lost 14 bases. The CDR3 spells CASSLVRGTGFKFF. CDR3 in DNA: TGTGCCAGCAGCTTAGTTAGGGGGACAGGGTTTAAGTTCTTC.

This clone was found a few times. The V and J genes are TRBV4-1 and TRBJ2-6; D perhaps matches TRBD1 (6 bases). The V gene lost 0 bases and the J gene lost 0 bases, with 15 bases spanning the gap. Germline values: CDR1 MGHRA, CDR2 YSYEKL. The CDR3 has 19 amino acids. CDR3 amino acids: CASSQEDSDLFSGANVLTF. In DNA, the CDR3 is TGCGCCAGCAGCCAAGAGGACAGCGACCTTTTCTCTGGGGCCAACGTCCTGACTTTC.

The CDR3 region has the DNA TGTGCCTGGAGTGTACAGGGACACACCACAGATACGCAGTATTTT. This sequence encodes CAWSVQGHTTDTQYF. The chain joins TRBV30 to TRBJ2-3; a weak D match, TRBD1 (6 bases). Germline lookup yields CDR1 GTSNPN and CDR2 SVGIG (reference sequence). V was cut by 0 bases and J by 2 bases, with 12 bases left in between. CDR3 length: 15 residues.

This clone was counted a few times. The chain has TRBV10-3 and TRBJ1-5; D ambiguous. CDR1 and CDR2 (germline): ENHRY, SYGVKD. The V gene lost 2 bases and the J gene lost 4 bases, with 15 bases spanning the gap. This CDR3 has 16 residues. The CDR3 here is CAISEDPALANQPQHF. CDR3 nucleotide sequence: TGTGCCATCAGTGAGGATCCGGCCCTCGCGAATCAGCCCCAGCATTTT.

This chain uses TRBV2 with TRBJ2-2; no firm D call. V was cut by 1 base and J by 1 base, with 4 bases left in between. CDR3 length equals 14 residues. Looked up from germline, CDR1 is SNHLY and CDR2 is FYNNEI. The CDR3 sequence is CASSEERNTGELFF. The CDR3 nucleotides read TGTGCCAGCAGTGAAGAGAGGAACACCGGGGAGCTGTTTTTT.

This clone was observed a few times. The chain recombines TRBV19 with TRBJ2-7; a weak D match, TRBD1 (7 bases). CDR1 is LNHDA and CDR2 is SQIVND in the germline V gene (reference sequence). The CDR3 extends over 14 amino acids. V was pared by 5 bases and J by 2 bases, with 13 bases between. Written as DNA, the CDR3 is TGTGCCAGTAGTTTCGACAGGGAGGCCTACGAGCAGTACTTC. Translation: CASSFDREAYEQYF.

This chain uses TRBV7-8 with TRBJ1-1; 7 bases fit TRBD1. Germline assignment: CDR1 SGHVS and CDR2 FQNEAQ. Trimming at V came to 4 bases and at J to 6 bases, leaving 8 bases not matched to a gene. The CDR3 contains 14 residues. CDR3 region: CASSSPTGMAEAFF. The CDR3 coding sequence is TGTGCCAGCAGCTCACCGACAGGGATGGCTGAAGCTTTCTTT.

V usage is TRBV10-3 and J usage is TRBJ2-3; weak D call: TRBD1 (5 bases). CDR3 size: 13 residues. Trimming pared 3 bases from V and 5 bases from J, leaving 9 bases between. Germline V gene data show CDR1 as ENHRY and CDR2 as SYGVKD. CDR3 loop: CAISDRAQDTQYF. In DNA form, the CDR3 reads TGTGCCATCAGTGACAGGGCCCAAGATACGCAGTATTTT.

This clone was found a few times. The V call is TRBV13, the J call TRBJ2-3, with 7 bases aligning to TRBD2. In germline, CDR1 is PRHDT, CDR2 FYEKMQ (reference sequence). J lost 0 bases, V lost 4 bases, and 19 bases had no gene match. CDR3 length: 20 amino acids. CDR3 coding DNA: TGTGCCAGCAGCTGGCGACTAGCCCTGAAGGAGCGGAGTAGCACAGATACGCAGTATTTT. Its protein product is CASSWRLALKERSSTDTQYF.

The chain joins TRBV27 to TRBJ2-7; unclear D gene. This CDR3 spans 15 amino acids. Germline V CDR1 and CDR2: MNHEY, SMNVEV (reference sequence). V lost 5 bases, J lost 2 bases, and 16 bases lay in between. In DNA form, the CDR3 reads TGTGCCAGCAGTCCGCAAGGGTTCATGACCTACGAGCAGTACTTC. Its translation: CASSPQGFMTYEQYF.

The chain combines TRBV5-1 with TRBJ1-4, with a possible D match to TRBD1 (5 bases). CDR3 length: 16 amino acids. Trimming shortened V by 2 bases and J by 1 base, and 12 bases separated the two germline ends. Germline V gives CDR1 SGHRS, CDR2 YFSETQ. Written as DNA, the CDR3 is TGCGCCAGCAGCTTCGGAGGGGTTGGAACTAATGAAAAACTGTTTTTT. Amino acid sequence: CASSFGGVGTNEKLFF.

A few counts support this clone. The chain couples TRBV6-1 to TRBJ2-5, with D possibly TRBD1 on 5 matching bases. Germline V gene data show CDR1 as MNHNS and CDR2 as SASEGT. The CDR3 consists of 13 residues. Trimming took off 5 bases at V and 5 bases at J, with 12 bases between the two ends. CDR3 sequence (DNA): TGTGCCAGCAGTACTCAGGGAAGGGAGACCCAGTACTTC. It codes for CASSTQGRETQYF.

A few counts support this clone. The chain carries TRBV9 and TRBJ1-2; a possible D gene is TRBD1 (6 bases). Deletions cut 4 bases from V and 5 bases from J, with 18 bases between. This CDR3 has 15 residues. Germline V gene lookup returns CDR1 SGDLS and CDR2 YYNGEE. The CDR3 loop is CASSTTGLGEYGYTF. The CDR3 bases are TGTGCCAGCAGCACTACAGGGCTAGGCGAGTATGGCTACACCTTC.

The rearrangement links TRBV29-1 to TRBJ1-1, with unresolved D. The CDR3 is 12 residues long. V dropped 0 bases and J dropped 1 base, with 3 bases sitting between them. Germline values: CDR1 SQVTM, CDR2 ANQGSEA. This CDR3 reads CSVEDPNTEAFF. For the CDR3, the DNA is TGCAGCGTTGAAGACCCGAACACTGAAGCTTTCTTT.

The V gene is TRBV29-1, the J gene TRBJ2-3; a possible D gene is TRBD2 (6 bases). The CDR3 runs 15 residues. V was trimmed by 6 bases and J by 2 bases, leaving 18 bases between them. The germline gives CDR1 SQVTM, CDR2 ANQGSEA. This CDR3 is CSVDHPSDITDTQYF. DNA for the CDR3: TGCAGCGTCGATCATCCTAGCGACATCACAGATACGCAGTATTTT.

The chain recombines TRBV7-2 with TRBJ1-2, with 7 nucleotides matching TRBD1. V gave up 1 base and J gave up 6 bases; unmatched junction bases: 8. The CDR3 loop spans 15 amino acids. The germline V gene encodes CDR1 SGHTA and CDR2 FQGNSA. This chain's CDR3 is CASSLEHRGWDGYTF. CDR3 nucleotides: TGTGCCAGCAGCTTAGAGCACAGGGGATGGGATGGCTACACCTTC.

Here the CDR3 reads CASSSGTRANTEAFF. CDR3 sequence (DNA): TGTGCCAGCAGCTCCGGGACACGGGCGAACACTGAAGCTTTCTTT. This chain joins TRBV7-9 and TRBJ1-1; tentative D call: TRBD1 (6 bases). The germline V and J ends were trimmed by 4 bases and 1 base, with 13 bases remaining between them. There are 15 residues in the CDR3. Germline CDR1 SEHNR, CDR2 FQNEAQ (reference sequence).